The 4 T cell receptor beta chains below all came from one sample that was sequenced in a study of shared clonotypes between healthy human individuals. This table comes from immunoSEQ multiplex PCR, and its TCRdb copy is limited to in-frame clones, with some not included. Of about 2.1 million clones listed, 93% were seen once; the top ten hold about 1.6%. Only CD45RO-negative cells positively selected for CCR7 counted as naive CD8 cells, so terminally differentiated effector memory CD45RA+ cells were excluded. What was sequenced was naive CD8+ T cells from PBMCs. Receptors originate from a man aged 18 to 29 in good health. Some clones in this sample may be carry-over from other donors' samples.

The chain uses TRBV2 and TRBJ2-1; the D call may be TRBD1 or TRBD2 (5 bases each). The germline gives CDR1 SNHLY, CDR2 FYNNEI. The CDR3 spans 17 residues. V lost 0 bases, J lost 0 bases, and 12 bases lay in between. This CDR3 is CASSEAGTVSSYNEQFF. CDR3 coding DNA: TGTGCCAGCAGTGAAGCGGGGACGGTAAGCTCCTACAATGAGCAGTTCTTC.

V is TRBV15 and J is TRBJ2-2; possible D gene TRBD2, 5 bases. The CDR3 extends over 13 amino acids. Germline CDR1 is LNHNV and CDR2 is YYDKDF (reference sequence). V shed 4 bases and J shed 6 bases, with 9 bases lying between them. CDR3 protein: CATSKTTPGELFF. CDR3 bases: TGTGCCACCAGCAAGACTACCCCCGGGGAGCTGTTTTTT.

This clone occurred a few times. The chain recombines TRBV30 with TRBJ1-1; no firm D call. The CDR3 extends over 13 amino acids. The germline V and J ends were trimmed by 5 bases and 3 bases, with 13 bases remaining between them. Per germline, CDR1 GTSNPN and CDR2 SVGIG (reference sequence). CDR3 nucleotides: TGTGCCTGGGATGTGGTGGGTGACACTGAAGCTTTCTTT. Translation: CAWDVVGDTEAFF. The entire variable domain, with the rest obtained from reference TRBV30 and TRBJ1-1, is as follows: SQTIHQWPATLVQPVGSPLSLECTVEGTSNPNLYWYRQAAGRGLQLLFYSVGIGQISSEVPQNLSASRPQDRQFILSSKKLLLSDSGFYLCAWDVVGDTEAFFGQGTRLTVV.

This chain connects TRBV27 to TRBJ2-7; D is perhaps TRBD1 (6 bases). Trimming pared 5 bases from V and 3 bases from J, leaving 14 bases between. The germline gives CDR1 MNHEY, CDR2 SMNVEV (reference sequence). The CDR3 runs to 14 residues. The CDR3 nucleotides are TGTGCCAGCAGTCTAGGACAGTCATTCTACGAGCAGTACTTC. Translated, it gives CASSLGQSFYEQYF.